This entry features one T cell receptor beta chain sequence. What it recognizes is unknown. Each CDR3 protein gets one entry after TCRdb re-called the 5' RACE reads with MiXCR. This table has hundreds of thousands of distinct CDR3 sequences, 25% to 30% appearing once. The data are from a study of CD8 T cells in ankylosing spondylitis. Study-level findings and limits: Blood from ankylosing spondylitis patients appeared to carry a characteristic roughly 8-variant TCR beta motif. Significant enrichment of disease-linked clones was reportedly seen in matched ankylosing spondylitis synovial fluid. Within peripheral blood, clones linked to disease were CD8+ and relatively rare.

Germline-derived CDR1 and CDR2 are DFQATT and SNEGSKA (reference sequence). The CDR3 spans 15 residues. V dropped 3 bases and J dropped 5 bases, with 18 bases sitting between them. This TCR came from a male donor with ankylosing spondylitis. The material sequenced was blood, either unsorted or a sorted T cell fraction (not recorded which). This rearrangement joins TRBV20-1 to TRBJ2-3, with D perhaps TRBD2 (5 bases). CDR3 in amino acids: CSASPLRGSGDTQYF. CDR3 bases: TGCAGTGCTAGTCCCCTACGGGGTTCTGGAGATACGCAGTATTTT.